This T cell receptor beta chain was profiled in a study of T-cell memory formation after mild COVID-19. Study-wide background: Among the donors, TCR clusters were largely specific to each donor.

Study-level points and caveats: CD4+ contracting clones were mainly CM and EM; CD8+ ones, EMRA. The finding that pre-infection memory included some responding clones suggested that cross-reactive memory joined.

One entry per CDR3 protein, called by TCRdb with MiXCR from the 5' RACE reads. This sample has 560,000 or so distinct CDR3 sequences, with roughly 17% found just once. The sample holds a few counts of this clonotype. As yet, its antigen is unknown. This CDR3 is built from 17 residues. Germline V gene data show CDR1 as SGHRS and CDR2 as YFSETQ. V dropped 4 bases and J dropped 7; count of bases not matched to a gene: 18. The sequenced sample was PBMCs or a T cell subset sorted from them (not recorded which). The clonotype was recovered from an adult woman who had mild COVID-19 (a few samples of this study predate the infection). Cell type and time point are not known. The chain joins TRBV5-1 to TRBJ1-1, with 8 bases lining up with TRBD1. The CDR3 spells CASSPAPRQGWENEAFF. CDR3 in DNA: TGCGCCAGCAGCCCGGCCCCCAGACAGGGGTGGGAAAATGAAGCTTTCTTT.